The clone carrying this T cell receptor (beta chain) came up a few times. This specimen comes from a study of human T cells and chemical hapten exposure. Time point of the sample: patch test 3, about 24 weeks after DPC sensitization. The treatment here: therapeutic diphenylcyclopropenone sensitization with weekly scalp DPC. Unique molecular identifiers were linked by the library to individual cDNA molecules. TCRdb passed the RACE reads through MiXCR, listing each CDR3 protein once. The sample has about 82,000 distinct CDR3 sequences; 10% to 15% are singletons. The CDR3 length is 16 residues. Germline CDR1 SGDLS, CDR2 YYNGEE. The junction had 9 bases not matched to a gene; V was cut back by 3 bases and J by 4 bases.

The TCR comes from a woman aged 45 to 65 with alopecia areata. Some clones in this sample may be carry-over from other donors' samples. The chain is built from TRBV9 and TRBJ2-3, with TRBD2 matching over 9 bases. The sample was whole blood, taken in connection with sensitization to the hapten diphenylcyclopropenone (DPC). The CDR3 protein is CASSGPSGTDADTQYF. In nucleotides, the CDR3 is TGTGCCAGCAGCGGGCCTAGCGGGACTGATGCAGATACGCAGTATTTT.